The clone carrying this TCR beta chain appeared once. The CDR3 consists of 16 residues. The germline V gene encodes CDR1 SGHAT and CDR2 FQNNGV. V lost 1 base, J lost 2 bases, and 5 bases stayed unmatched. The sample belongs to a study of shared clonotypes between healthy human individuals. Only in-frame clones appear in the TCRdb table, and some are missing; sequencing was by immunoSEQ multiplex PCR. The profile shows around 500,000 clones, 81% of them singletons. The receptor comes from a woman aged 40-49 years in good health. Some clones in this sample may be carry-over from other donors' samples. Sequencing was carried out using PBMCs. This chain links TRBV11-2 with TRBJ2-5; TRBD2 agrees at 9 bases. Here the CDR3 reads CASSLVGSGGQETQYF. CDR3 DNA sequence: TGTGCCAGCAGCTTAGTAGGTAGCGGGGGACAAGAGACCCAGTACTTC.